Below are 14 T cell receptor beta chains sequenced from a single sample in a study of technical replicates of blood from several donors. Profiling relied on immunoSEQ multiplex PCR, and the TCRdb table lists in-frame clones only, not all of them. The sample carries 75,000 to 90,000 clones, 93% recorded once. Sequenced material: T cells isolated from PBMCs. The receptors shown here come from a human donor in good health.

This rearrangement joins TRBV25-1 to TRBJ2-5; perhaps TRBD2 as D (6 bases). CDR3 length equals 16 residues. V shed 4 bases and J shed 0 bases, with 15 bases lying between them. CDR1 and CDR2 from the germline V gene are MGHDK and SYGVNS. CDR3 protein: CASSAYVPGDQETQYF. CDR3 nucleotides: TGTGCCAGCAGTGCTTATGTGCCGGGGGACCAAGAGACCCAGTACTTC.

As concerns this clone: Additional DNA sequences in this sample encode the identical CDR3. The DNA for the CDR3 is TGTGCCAGCAGCTCCCTCTACGAGCAGTACTTC. It translates to CASSSLYEQYF. The genes are TRBV7-9 and TRBJ2-7; D call uncertain. The CDR3 contains 11 residues. Germline V gene lookup returns CDR1 SEHNR and CDR2 FQNEAQ (reference sequence). The germline V and J ends were trimmed by 4 bases and 3 bases, with 4 bases remaining between them.

This clone was counted between two and nine times. V is TRBV7-3 and J is TRBJ1-1, with 9 positions matching TRBD1. V shed 3 bases and J 5 bases; nucleotides not matched to a gene: 10. The V gene's germline CDR1 is SGHTA and CDR2 FQGTGA. CDR3 length: 16 residues. The CDR3 spells CASSFTSGQGETEAFF. The CDR3 coding sequence is TGTGCCAGCAGCTTTACTTCGGGACAGGGAGAAACTGAAGCTTTCTTT.

The J gene is TRBJ2-3, the V gene TRBV10-1; 9 nucleotides line up with TRBD1. This CDR3 region has 15 residues. V lost 2 bases and J lost 2; bases outside the gene matches: 2. Germline CDR1 reads WNHNN; CDR2 reads SYGVQD (reference sequence). The CDR3 nucleotides are TGCGCCAGCAGTGAGGGGACAGGGCACACAGATACGCAGTATTTT. Amino acids: CASSEGTGHTDTQYF.

This clone was seen just once. The rearrangement uses TRBV18 and TRBJ2-7; 7 bases match TRBD1. V gave up 3 bases and J gave up 0 bases; unmatched junction bases: 8. The germline gives CDR1 KGHSH, CDR2 LQKENI. There are 16 residues in the CDR3. In DNA form, the CDR3 reads TGTGCCAGCTCACCGGAACCGGGACAGTCCTCCTACGAGCAGTACTTC. This codes for CASSPEPGQSSYEQYF.

This clone was detected once. The CDR3, as DNA: TGTGCCAGCAGCGGGACAGGGATTCAGGTCGAGCAGTACTTC. As protein: CASSGTGIQVEQYF. The V and J genes are TRBV9 and TRBJ2-7; 8 bases agree with TRBD1. This CDR3 is built from 14 residues. Trimming removed 3 bases from V and 6 bases from J; junction bases left unmatched: 8. Looked up from germline, CDR1 is SGDLS and CDR2 is YYNGEE.

The chain has TRBV6-5 and TRBJ2-2; D is unresolved. The CDR3 totals 13 residues. The V end was cut by 3 bases, the J end by 5 bases, with 7 bases between. The V gene's germline CDR1 is MNHEY and CDR2 SVGAGI. CDR3 in DNA: TGTGCCAGCAGTTATGTGGAGACCGGGGAGCTGTTTTTT. It specifies CASSYVETGELFF.

This clone was counted a single time. The chain recombines TRBV11-2 with TRBJ2-1; the match to TRBD2 covers 7 bases. The CDR3 contains 16 residues. With V trimmed by 2 bases and J by 4 bases, 8 bases remained unmatched. Germline V gene lookup returns CDR1 SGHAT and CDR2 FQNNGV. Here the CDR3 DNA reads TGTGCCAGCAGCTTATTCGGCGGGAGAGAATACAATGAGCAGTTCTTC. Amino acids: CASSLFGGREYNEQFF.

The rearrangement links TRBV7-3 to TRBJ2-1; 9 bases are a match to TRBD2. The V gene end was trimmed by 4 bases and the J gene end by 9 bases; junction bases not matched to a gene: 4. There are 13 residues in the CDR3. Germline loops: CDR1 SGHTA, CDR2 FQGTGA. CDR3 sequence: CASSSGLAGEQFF. CDR3 bases: TGTGCCAGCAGCTCGGGACTAGCAGGTGAGCAGTTCTTC. Looking up the rest from reference TRBV7-3 and TRBJ2-1 gives the full variable domain: GAGVSQTPSNKVTEKGKYVELRCDPISGHTALYWYRQSLGQGPEFLIYFQGTGAADDSGLPNDRFFAVRPEGSVSTLKIQRTERGDSAVYLCASSSGLAGEQFFGPGTRLTVL.

The genes are TRBV19 and TRBJ1-1; weak D call: TRBD1 (6 bases). The CDR3 runs to 12 residues. CDR1 and CDR2 from the germline V gene are LNHDA and SQIVND (reference sequence). The V end was cut by 8 bases, the J end by 3 bases, with 10 bases between. In DNA, the CDR3 is TGTGCCAGTTCCAGGACAGACACTGAAGCTTTCTTT. Its translation is CASSRTDTEAFF.

V usage is TRBV15 and J usage is TRBJ2-1; TRBD2 matches at 9 bases. Germline CDR1 and CDR2: LNHNV and YYDKDF (reference sequence). The V gene end was trimmed by 0 bases and the J gene end by 9 bases; junction bases not matched to a gene: 9. This CDR3 is built from 16 residues. CDR3: CATSREGGTSSIEQFF. The DNA of the CDR3 is TGTGCCACCAGCAGAGAGGGTGGGACTAGCAGTATTGAGCAGTTCTTC.

This clone is a singleton in its sample. The chain carries TRBV28 and TRBJ2-5, with 7 bases lining up with TRBD2. V gave up 2 bases and J gave up 4 bases; unmatched junction bases: 1. The germline gives CDR1 MDHEN, CDR2 SYDVKM. The CDR3 covers 13 residues. Here the CDR3 reads CASSLTGGETQYF. DNA for the CDR3: TGTGCCAGCAGTTTAACGGGAGGAGAGACCCAGTACTTC.

A few counts support this clone. J is TRBJ1-1 and V is TRBV7-9; D is possibly TRBD1 (6 bases). Trimming took off 7 bases at V and 5 bases at J, with 14 bases between the two ends. The CDR3 runs 13 residues. CDR1 SEHNR and CDR2 FQNEAQ come from the germline V gene (reference sequence). CDR3 bases: TGTGCCAGCACCCCACAGGGTCGGACTGAAGCTTTCTTT. Protein sequence: CASTPQGRTEAFF.

The chain is built from TRBV9 and TRBJ1-1; D call uncertain. V was shortened by 4 bases and J by 1 base, with 5 bases between the two germline ends. This CDR3 has 12 amino acids. CDR1 is SGDLS and CDR2 is YYNGEE in the germline V gene. The CDR3 loop is CASSPQNTEAFF. Here the CDR3 DNA reads TGTGCCAGCAGCCCACAGAACACTGAAGCTTTCTTT.